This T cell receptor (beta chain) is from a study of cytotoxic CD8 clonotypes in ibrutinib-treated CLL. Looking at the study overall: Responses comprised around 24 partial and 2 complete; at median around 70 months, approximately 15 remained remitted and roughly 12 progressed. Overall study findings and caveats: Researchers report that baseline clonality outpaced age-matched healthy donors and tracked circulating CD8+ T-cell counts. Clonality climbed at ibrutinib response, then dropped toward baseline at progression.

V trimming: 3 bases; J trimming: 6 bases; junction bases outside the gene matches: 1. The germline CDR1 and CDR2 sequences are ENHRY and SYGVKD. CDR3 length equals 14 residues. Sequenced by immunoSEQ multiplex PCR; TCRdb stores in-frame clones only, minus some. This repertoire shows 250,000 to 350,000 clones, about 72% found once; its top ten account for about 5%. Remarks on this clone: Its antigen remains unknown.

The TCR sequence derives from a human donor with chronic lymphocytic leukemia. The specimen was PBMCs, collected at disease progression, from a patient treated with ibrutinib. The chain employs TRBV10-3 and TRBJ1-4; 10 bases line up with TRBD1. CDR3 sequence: CAISDGTGDEKLFF. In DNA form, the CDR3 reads TGTGCCATCAGTGACGGGACAGGGGATGAAAAACTGTTTTTT.